The 20 T cell receptor beta chains reported below all come from one sample, sequenced in a study of yellow fever vaccine responses in identical twins. TCRdb re-derived calls from the RT-PCR reads in MiXCR, one entry per CDR3 protein. In the table there are roughly 2,700 distinct CDR3 sequences, roughly nine tenths of which are singletons. Sequences were derived from T cells from blood (PBMCs), unsorted or a sorted subset (not recorded which), sampled before or after yellow fever vaccination (not recorded which). The source of these receptors is a female donor who received the yellow fever vaccine.

The chain combines TRBV10-3 with TRBJ2-5; no clear D gene. The V and J ends lost 4 bases and 1 base respectively, with 4 bases between them. The CDR3 covers 12 residues. Germline lookup yields CDR1 ENHRY and CDR2 SYGVKD. CDR3 amino acids: CAISGTQETQYF. CDR3 DNA: TGTGCCATCAGTGGAACCCAAGAGACCCAGTACTTC.

The V gene is TRBV20-1, the J gene TRBJ2-7, with 9 bases lining up with TRBD1. The CDR3 is 15 amino acids. Trimming cost V 4 bases and J 1 base; bases outside gene matches: 8. CDR1 and CDR2 (germline): DFQATT, SNEGSKA (reference sequence). This chain's CDR3 is CSAMVRDRVSYEQYF. As DNA, the CDR3 is TGCAGTGCTATGGTGCGGGACAGGGTTTCCTACGAGCAGTACTTC.

The chain links TRBV5-6 to TRBJ1-1; no clear D. This CDR3 has 14 amino acids. Germline CDR1 and CDR2: SGHDT and YYEEEE. V shed 2 bases and J shed 10 bases, with 18 bases lying between them. CDR3 protein: CASSLGSGRERAFF. The CDR3 nucleotides are TGTGCCAGCAGCTTAGGAAGCGGGAGGGAGAGAGCTTTCTTT.

The chain is built from TRBV20-1 and TRBJ1-2; a possible D gene is TRBD1 (5 bases). This CDR3 is built from 12 residues. Trimming stripped 6 bases from V and 6 bases from J, with 14 bases between. Germline V lookup: CDR1 DFQATT, CDR2 SNEGSKA (reference sequence). DNA for the CDR3: TGCAGTGCGGGAAGGGGCAATGATGGCTACACCTTC. It yields the protein CSAGRGNDGYTF.

The rearrangement links TRBV6-1 to TRBJ1-1; 7 bases align to TRBD1. The V segment lost 5 bases and the J segment 2 bases; nucleotides outside the gene matches: 8. Germline values: CDR1 MNHNS, CDR2 SASEGT. This CDR3 contains 15 residues. The CDR3 DNA follows: TGTGCCAGCAGTCGTGCGACAGGGACTAACACTGAAGCTTTCTTT. Protein: CASSRATGTNTEAFF.

The chain recombines TRBV5-1 with TRBJ1-1; D remains ambiguous. With 4 bases removed from V and 1 base from J, the gap between germline ends came to 11 bases. The CDR3 extends over 14 amino acids. CDR1 and CDR2 from the germline V gene are SGHRS and YFSETQ. The CDR3 reads CASSQRPGNTEAFF. CDR3 sequence (DNA): TGCGCCAGCAGCCAACGGCCCGGGAACACTGAAGCTTTCTTT.

The CDR3 sequence: CASSRAGGVTEAFF. The CDR3 DNA reads as TGCGCCAGCAGCCGGGCCGGGGGGGTCACTGAAGCTTTCTTT. The chain recombines TRBV4-3 with TRBJ1-1; the D gene is possibly TRBD1 (5 bases). CDR3 length: 14 amino acids. V was clipped by 4 bases and J by 4 bases, with 13 bases between them. Germline assignment: CDR1 LGHNA and CDR2 YSLEER.

The V and J genes are TRBV11-3 and TRBJ2-3; unclear D gene. Trimming left V 0 bases short and J 6 bases short, with 16 bases between. CDR1 and CDR2 (germline): SGHNT, YENEEA. This CDR3 has 16 amino acids. CDR3 bases: TGTGCCAGCAGCTTAGAGGCGGTACCTCTTAAGGATACGCAGTATTTT. Its protein is CASSLEAVPLKDTQYF.

The chain carries TRBV19 and TRBJ1-1; a possible D gene is TRBD1 (5 bases). The CDR3 is 15 amino acids. V lost 6 bases, J lost 1 base, and 15 bases lay in between. Germline CDR1 LNHDA, CDR2 SQIVND (reference sequence). CDR3 sequence reads: CASSPSTATNTEAFF. DNA for the CDR3: TGTGCCAGTAGCCCTTCGACAGCCACGAACACTGAAGCTTTCTTT.

This chain joins TRBV5-5 and TRBJ2-2; D is ambiguous. The CDR3 length is 13 residues. Looked up from germline, CDR1 is SGHKS and CDR2 is YYEKEE (reference sequence). Trimming left V 2 bases short and J 0 bases short, with 2 bases between. The chain's CDR3 is CASSLPNTGELFF. CDR3 bases: TGTGCCAGCAGCTTACCGAACACCGGGGAGCTGTTTTTT.

This clonotype turned up a few times. The chain has TRBV7-6 and TRBJ1-5, with unresolved D. V lost 0 bases and J lost 7, with 4 bases in between. The CDR3 extends over 12 amino acids. Germline V lookup: CDR1 SGHVS, CDR2 FNYEAQ. For the CDR3, the DNA is TGTGCCAGCAGCTTAGCCGGGCAGCCCCAGCATTTT. It is translated as CASSLAGQPQHF.

CDR3 residues: CASSEGFADTRHTQYF. The CDR3 DNA follows: TGTGCCAGCAGTGAAGGGTTTGCGGATACGCGGCATACGCAGTATTTT. V and J are TRBV2 and TRBJ2-3; no clear D gene. Germline V gene sequence: CDR1 SNHLY, CDR2 FYNNEI. This CDR3 is 16 amino acids long. V was pared by 1 base and J by 7 bases, with 18 bases between.

The gene calls are TRBV10-3 and TRBJ1-2; D remains unclear. The length of the CDR3 is 13 residues. Trimming shortened V by 3 bases and J by 7 bases, and 12 bases separated the two germline ends. Germline loops: CDR1 ENHRY, CDR2 SYGVKD. The CDR3 DNA is TGTGCCATCAGTGAACAAGGGTTGGTTGGCTACACCTTC. Its protein product is CAISEQGLVGYTF.

CDR3 nucleotides: TGTGCCAGCAGTTCCAGAAATCAGCCCCAGCATTTT. Residues: CASSSRNQPQHF. This chain joins TRBV12-3 or TRBV12-4 and TRBJ1-5; D is ambiguous. The germline V and J ends were trimmed by 4 bases and 4 bases, with 5 bases remaining between them. The CDR3 loop spans 12 amino acids.

This clonotype was seen a single time. The gene calls are TRBV2 and TRBJ1-2; D uncertain. Trimming pared 3 bases from V and 7 bases from J, leaving 3 bases between. Germline V gene sequence: CDR1 SNHLY, CDR2 FYNNEI. The length of the CDR3 is 10 residues. This CDR3 reads CASSEAGYTF. The CDR3 coding sequence is TGTGCCAGCAGTGAGGCTGGCTACACCTTC.

The DNA for the CDR3 is TGTGCCAGCAGCCAAGATGGTGGAAACATTCAGTACTTC. Translating it yields CASSQDGGNIQYF. The chain has TRBV3-1 and TRBJ2-4; no clear D. CDR3 length equals 13 residues. Germline-derived CDR1 and CDR2 are LGHDT and YNNKEL (reference sequence). Trimming stripped 0 bases from V and 6 bases from J, with 6 bases between.

The chain has TRBV28 and TRBJ1-2; D is possibly TRBD1 (6 bases). The CDR3 covers 13 residues. Germline-derived CDR1 and CDR2 are MDHEN and SYDVKM. V was shortened by 3 bases and J by 8 bases, with 13 bases between the two germline ends. The CDR3 nucleotides are TGTGCCAGCAGTTTCGGTCAGGGGTACGGCTACACCTTC. This translates into CASSFGQGYGYTF.

The chain carries TRBV2 and TRBJ2-1; no clear D. V lost 6 bases and J 4 bases, leaving 10 bases between the germline ends. CDR3 length equals 13 residues. Looked up from germline, CDR1 is SNHLY and CDR2 is FYNNEI. DNA of the CDR3: TGTGCCAGCAGATCTACCGGATACAATGAGCAGTTCTTC. Its translation is CASRSTGYNEQFF. The whole variable domain, filled in from reference TRBV2 and TRBJ2-1, reads EPEVTQTPSHQVTQMGQEVILRCVPISNHLYFYWYRQILGQKVEFLVSFYNNEISEKSEIFDDQFSVERPDGSNFTLKIRSTKLEDSAMYFCASRSTGYNEQFFGPGTRLTVL.

The genes are TRBV10-1 and TRBJ2-7, with D possibly being TRBD2 (5 bases). The germline V and J ends were trimmed by 0 bases and 5 bases, with 23 bases remaining between them. Germline values: CDR1 WNHNN, CDR2 SYGVQD (reference sequence). CDR3 size: 18 residues. The CDR3 protein is CASSESGIFGSGIHEQYF. The CDR3 DNA reads TGCGCCAGCAGTGAGTCGGGGATTTTCGGATCCGGGATCCACGAGCAGTACTTC.

The V call is TRBV2, the J call TRBJ2-7, with D hard to call. Per germline, CDR1 SNHLY and CDR2 FYNNEI. The CDR3 sequence is 12 residues long. V shed 6 bases and J shed 3 bases, with 9 bases lying between them. The CDR3 nucleotides are TGTGCCAGCAGACCCAATGGCTACGAGCAGTACTTC. Translating it yields CASRPNGYEQYF.